These 3 T cell receptor beta chains share one sample of origin, sequenced in a study of human T cells and chemical hapten exposure. Time point: patch test 2, 6 weeks after DPC sensitization. Treatment given: therapeutic diphenylcyclopropenone sensitization with weekly scalp DPC. From the RACE reads, TCRdb called clonotypes with MiXCR, one entry per CDR3 protein. This sample carries nearly 85,000 distinct CDR3 sequences, about 9.9% of them seen once, and the ten largest clones take approximately 1.4%. Sequenced material: whole blood, taken in connection with sensitization to the hapten diphenylcyclopropenone (DPC). The receptors derive from a man younger than 35 with alopecia areata. Some clones in this sample may be carry-over from other donors' samples.

The V call is TRBV10-2, the J call TRBJ2-7; D call uncertain. Trimming pared 2 bases from V and 0 bases from J, leaving 11 bases between. This CDR3 is 15 amino acids long. The germline V gene encodes CDR1 WSHSY and CDR2 SAAADI. In DNA form, the CDR3 reads TGCGCCAGCAGTGAGAGCACCCCGAGCTCCTACGAGCAGTACGTC. Amino acids: CASSESTPSSYEQYV.

The chain employs TRBV23-1 and TRBJ1-1, with TRBD1 as a possible D gene (5 bases). TRBV23-1 is recorded as an ORF, its role being uncertain. V shed 6 bases and J shed 5 bases, with 13 bases lying between them. The CDR3 is 13 amino acids. This CDR3 is CASSLRDITEAFF. The CDR3 DNA sequence: TGCGCCAGCAGCCTCAGGGATATAACTGAAGCTTTCTTT.

This clonotype was recorded at least ten times. The gene calls are TRBV29-1 and TRBJ2-7; D might be TRBD2 (6 bases). CDR3 length: 13 amino acids. From germline, CDR1 is SQVTM and CDR2 ANQGSEA. Trimming pared 5 bases from V and 3 bases from J, leaving 14 bases between. The CDR3 is CSVPQEGIYEQYV. In nucleotides, the CDR3 is TGCAGCGTTCCCCAGGAGGGAATCTACGAGCAGTACGTC.